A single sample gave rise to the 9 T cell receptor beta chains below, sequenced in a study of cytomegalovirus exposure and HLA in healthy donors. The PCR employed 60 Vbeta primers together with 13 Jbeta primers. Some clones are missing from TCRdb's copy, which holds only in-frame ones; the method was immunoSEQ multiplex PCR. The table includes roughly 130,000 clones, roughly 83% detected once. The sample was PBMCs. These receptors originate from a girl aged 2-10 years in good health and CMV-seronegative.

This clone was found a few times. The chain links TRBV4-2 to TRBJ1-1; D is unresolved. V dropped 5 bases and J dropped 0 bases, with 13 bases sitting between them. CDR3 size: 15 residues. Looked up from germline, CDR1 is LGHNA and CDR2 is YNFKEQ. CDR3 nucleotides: TGTGCCAGCAGCTTCGGGCGGGGAGTGAACACTGAAGCTTTCTTT. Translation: CASSFGRGVNTEAFF.

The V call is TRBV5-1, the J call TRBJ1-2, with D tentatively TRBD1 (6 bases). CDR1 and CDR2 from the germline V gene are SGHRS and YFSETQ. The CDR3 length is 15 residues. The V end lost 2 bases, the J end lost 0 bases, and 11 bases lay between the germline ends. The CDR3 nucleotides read TGCGCCAGCAGCTTAACAGGGAGCACTAACTATGGCTACACCTTC. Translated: CASSLTGSTNYGYTF.

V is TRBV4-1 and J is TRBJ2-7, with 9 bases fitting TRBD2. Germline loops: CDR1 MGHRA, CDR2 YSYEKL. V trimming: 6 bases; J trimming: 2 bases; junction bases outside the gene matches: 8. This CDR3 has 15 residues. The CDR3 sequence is CASSKCGGATYEQYF. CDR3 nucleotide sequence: TGCGCCAGCAGTAAGTGCGGGGGGGCCACCTACGAGCAGTACTTC.

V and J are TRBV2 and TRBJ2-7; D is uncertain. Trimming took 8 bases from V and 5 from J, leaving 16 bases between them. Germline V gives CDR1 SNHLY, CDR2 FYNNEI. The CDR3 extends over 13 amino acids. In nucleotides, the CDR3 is TGTGCCAGCCATAGACTCCGGATCGACGAGCAGTACTTC. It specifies CASHRLRIDEQYF.

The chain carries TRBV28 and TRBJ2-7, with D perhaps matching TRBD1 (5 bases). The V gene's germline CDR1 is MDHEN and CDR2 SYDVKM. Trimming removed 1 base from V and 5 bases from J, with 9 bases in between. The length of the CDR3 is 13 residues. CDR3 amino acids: CASSLLGVDEQYF. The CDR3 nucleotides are TGTGCCAGCAGTTTATTAGGGGTGGACGAGCAGTACTTC.

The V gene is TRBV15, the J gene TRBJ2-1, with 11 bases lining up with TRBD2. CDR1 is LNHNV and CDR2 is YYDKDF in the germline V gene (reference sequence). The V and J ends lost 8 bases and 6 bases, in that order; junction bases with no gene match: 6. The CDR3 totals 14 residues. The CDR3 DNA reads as TGTGCCACCCTACTAGCGGGAGCCCTCAATGAGCAGTTCTTC. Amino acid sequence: CATLLAGALNEQFF. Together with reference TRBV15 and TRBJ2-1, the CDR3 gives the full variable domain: DAMVIQNPRYQVTQFGKPVTLSCSQTLNHNVMYWYQQKSSQAPKLLFHYYDKDFNNEADTPDNFQSRRPNTSFCFLDIRSPGLGDTAMYLCATLLAGALNEQFFGPGTRLTVL.

CDR3 sequence: CAISAEANYGYTF. CDR3 bases: TGTGCCATCTCAGCGGAAGCTAACTATGGCTACACCTTC. The chain recombines TRBV10-3 with TRBJ1-2; D is uncertain. Germline V gene lookup returns CDR1 ENHRY and CDR2 SYGVKD. The V gene lost 8 bases and the J gene lost 0 bases, with 10 bases spanning the gap. There are 13 residues in the CDR3.

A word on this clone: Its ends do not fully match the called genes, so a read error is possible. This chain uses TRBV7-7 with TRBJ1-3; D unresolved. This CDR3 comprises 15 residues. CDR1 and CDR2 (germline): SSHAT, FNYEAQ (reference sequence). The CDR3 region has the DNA TGTGCTAGCAGCCCCTCGCGGCACTCTGGAAACACCATATATTTT. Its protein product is CASSPSRHSGNTIYF.

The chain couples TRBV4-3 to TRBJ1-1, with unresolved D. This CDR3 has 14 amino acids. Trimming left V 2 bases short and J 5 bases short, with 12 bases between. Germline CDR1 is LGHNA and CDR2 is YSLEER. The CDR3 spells CASSQSWPGTEAFF. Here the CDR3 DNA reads TGCGCCAGCAGCCAATCCTGGCCGGGAACTGAAGCTTTCTTT.